The present T cell receptor beta chain was sequenced within a study of shared T cell receptors in the human thymus. The assay was immunoSEQ multiplex PCR, and TCRdb's table has in-frame clones only and misses some. Counted here are approximately 760,000 clones, roughly 88% occurring once; the ten biggest clones make up more than 0.008%. Germline V gives CDR1 MNHEY, CDR2 SMNVEV (reference sequence). V shed 5 bases and J 3 bases; nucleotides not matched to a gene: 6. CDR3 length equals 16 residues. The same sample was also studied in work on human thymus T cells. This second report adds: Thymus specimens were resections from corrective heart surgery.

The genes are TRBV27 and TRBJ1-4, with 10 bases that match TRBD1. The clonotype originates from a girl less than two years old with a congenital heart defect. Material: thymocytes. CDR3 amino acids: CASSPPGQGPNEKLFF. The CDR3 nucleotides read TGTGCCAGCAGTCCGCCGGGACAGGGGCCTAATGAAAAACTGTTTTTT.